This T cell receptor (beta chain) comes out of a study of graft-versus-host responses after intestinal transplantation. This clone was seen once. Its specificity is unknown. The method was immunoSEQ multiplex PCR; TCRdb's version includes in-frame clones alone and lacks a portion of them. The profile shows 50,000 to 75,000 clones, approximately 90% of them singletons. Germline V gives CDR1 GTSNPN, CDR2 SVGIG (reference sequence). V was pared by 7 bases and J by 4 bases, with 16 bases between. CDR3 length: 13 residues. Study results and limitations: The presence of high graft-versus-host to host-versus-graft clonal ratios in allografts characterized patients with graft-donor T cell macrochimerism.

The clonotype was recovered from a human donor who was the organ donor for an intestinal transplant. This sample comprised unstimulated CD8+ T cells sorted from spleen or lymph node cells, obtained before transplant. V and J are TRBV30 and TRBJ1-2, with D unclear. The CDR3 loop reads CASPRSNVYGYTF. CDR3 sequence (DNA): TGTGCCTCCCCAAGGAGCAACGTCTATGGCTACACCTTC.